The TCR beta chain described here comes from a study of OX40 agonist ivuxolimab in advanced cancers. Some clones are missing from TCRdb's copy, which holds only in-frame ones; the method was immunoSEQ multiplex PCR. The sample carries fewer than 85,000 clones, more than 75% recorded once. The germline V and J ends were trimmed by 6 bases and 2 bases, with 11 bases remaining between them. Per germline, CDR1 LNHDA and CDR2 SQIVND (reference sequence). CDR3 length: 13 residues. The sequencing here drew on CD4+ or CD8+ T cells sorted from blood, taken in a trial of the OX40 agonist ivuxolimab. The V call is TRBV19, the J call TRBJ2-7; D not certain. This TCR came from an adult with an advanced solid tumor such as melanoma, head and neck, liver or kidney cancer. The CDR3 spells CASRSPGTYEQYF. The CDR3 coding sequence is TGTGCCAGTAGGAGTCCGGGTACCTACGAGCAGTACTTC.